This is a list of T cell receptor beta chains from one sample in a study of CD8+ T cells in alopecia areata. The protocol was immunoSEQ multiplex PCR, while the TCRdb copy is restricted to in-frame clones and leaves out a portion. The sample contains over 150,000 clones, about 60% of which appear only once. The material sequenced was CD8+ T cells sorted from blood, taken at week 24, from a patient treated with tofacitinib. These receptor sequences come from a human donor with alopecia areata. Each CDR3 is given with its conserved first and last residue. The D gene is left open where the match is weak. The size field is filled for only some rows; it gives once, few, many or a size class.

>.|.|TRBJ1-2|TRBV6-1
CASSEAAGRRAYGYTF
TGTGCCAGCAGTGAAGCGGCAGGGAGGCGGGCGTATGGCTACACCTTC
>.|.|TRBJ1-2|TRBV9
CASSVVVRGYTF
TGTGCCAGCAGCGTAGTAGTGCGTGGCTACACCTTC
>.|few|TRBJ2-1|TRBV29-1
CSVEAGREQFF
TGCAGCGTTGAAGCGGGACGCGAGCAGTTCTTC
>TRBD1|.|TRBJ2-7|TRBV9
CASSVGTGGSYEQYF
TGTGCCAGCAGCGTAGGGACAGGGGGGAGCTACGAGCAGTACTTC
>.|.|TRBJ2-7|TRBV9
CASSAWDSEDYEQYF
TGTGCCAGCAGCGCTTGGGATAGCGAGGACTACGAGCAGTACTTC
>TRBD2|.|TRBJ2-1|TRBV7-9
CASSLGTSGETGSEQFF
TGTGCCAGCAGCTTAGGTACTAGCGGGGAGACTGGGAGTGAGCAGTTCTTC
>TRBD2|.|TRBJ2-3|TRBV7-8
CASSLRVAGGTDTQYF
TGTGCCAGCAGCTTACGTGTAGCGGGGGGTACAGATACGCAGTATTTT
>.|.|TRBJ1-5|TRBV6-1
CASSDRRGLNSNQPQHF
TGTGCCAGCAGTGACCGGAGAGGCTTAAATAGCAATCAGCCCCAGCATTTT
>TRBD2|.|TRBJ2-7|TRBV29-1
CSGGGWTSGASYEQYF
TGCAGTGGCGGAGGGTGGACTAGCGGGGCGTCCTACGAGCAGTACTTC
>.|once|TRBJ2-3|TRBV9
CASSAFGRSTDTQYF
TGTGCCAGCAGCGCCTTCGGACGGAGCACAGATACGCAGTATTTT
>.|.|TRBJ2-7|TRBV5-1
CASSLGNEQYF
TGCGCCAGCAGCTTGGGGAACGAGCAGTACTTC
>.|.|TRBJ1-1|TRBV5-1
CASSFRTTNTEAFF
TGCGCCAGCAGCTTCAGGACAACGAACACTGAAGCTTTCTTT
>TRBD2|.|TRBJ2-5|TRBV5-1
CASSRGTGTRETQYF
TGCGCCAGCAGCCGGGGGACCGGGACTAGGGAGACCCAGTACTTC
>.|.|TRBJ1-1|TRBV29-1
CSVLGGGLNTEAFF
TGCAGCGTTTTGGGAGGTGGGCTGAACACTGAAGCTTTCTTT
>.|once|TRBJ1-5|TRBV7-2
CASSPEGFQPQHF
TGTGCCAGCAGCCCAGAAGGATTTCAGCCCCAGCATTTT
>.|.|TRBJ1-4|TRBV29-1
CSVEDNRVGDEKLFF
TGCAGCGTAGAAGATAACCGGGTGGGTGATGAAAAACTGTTTTTT
>.|.|TRBJ2-7|TRBV30
CAWREEHEQYF
TGTGCCTGGAGGGAAGAGCACGAGCAGTACTTC
>.|.|TRBJ1-1|TRBV9
CASRAGPTEAFF
TGTGCCAGCAGAGCCGGGCCTACTGAAGCTTTCTTT
>.|few|TRBJ1-2|TRBV25-1
CASSEKGLYGYTF
TGTGCCAGCAGTGAGAAGGGACTCTATGGCTACACCTTC
>.|.|TRBJ2-7|TRBV6-5
CASSISYEQYF
TGTGCCAGCAGTATCAGCTACGAGCAGTACTTC
>.|.|TRBJ2-1|TRBV19
CASSRAGAGYNEQFF
TGTGCCAGTAGTCGGGCGGGGGCAGGATACAATGAGCAGTTCTTC
>.|.|TRBJ2-7|TRBV6-5
CASSTHAYYEQYF
TGTGCCAGTTCCACTCACGCATACTACGAGCAGTACTTC
>.|few|TRBJ1-6|TRBV25-1
CASSAGHNSPLHF
TGTGCCAGCAGTGCAGGGCATAATTCACCCCTCCACTTT
>TRBD1|.|TRBJ1-4|TRBV9
CASSGTGGSDEKLFF
TGTGCCAGCAGCGGGACAGGGGGTTCAGATGAAAAACTGTTTTTT
>TRBD1|.|TRBJ1-2|TRBV2
CASSESVQGANGYTF
TGTGCCAGCAGTGAAAGTGTACAGGGGGCGAACGGCTACACCTTC
>TRBD2|.|TRBJ2-1|TRBV27
CATSGGGSAEQFF
TGTGCCACTAGCGGGGGGGGGTCCGCTGAGCAGTTCTTC
>.|.|TRBJ2-1|TRBV6-6
CASSYSDSYNEQFF
TGTGCCAGCAGTTACTCGGACAGCTACAATGAGCAGTTCTTC
>.|few|TRBJ2-7|TRBV7-9
CASTDSPTRSEQYF
TGTGCCAGCACGGACAGTCCGACAAGGAGCGAGCAGTACTTC
>.|.|TRBJ1-1|TRBV19
CASPGGTEAFF
TGTGCCAGTCCCGGTGGGACTGAAGCTTTCTTT
>.|once|TRBJ1-2|TRBV29-1
CSVDSRQVTTNYGYTF
TGCAGCGTTGATTCCCGACAGGTGACAACTAACTATGGCTACACCTTC
>.|.|TRBJ1-5|TRBV13
CASSLGQNQPQHF
TGTGCCAGCAGCTTGGGGCAGAATCAGCCCCAGCATTTT
>.|once|TRBJ1-5|TRBV6-5
CASSYGGNQPQHF
TGTGCCAGCAGTTATGGGGGCAATCAGCCCCAGCATTTT
>.|.|TRBJ2-1|TRBV2
CASRTNEQFF
TGTGCCAGCCGGACCAATGAGCAGTTCTTC
>.|.|TRBJ2-7|TRBV27
CASSYSGSEQYF
TGTGCCAGCAGTTACTCGGGCAGTGAGCAGTACTTC
>.|.|TRBJ2-2|TRBV15
CATSGHRSTGELFF
TGTGCCACCAGCGGTCACAGGAGCACCGGGGAGCTGTTTTTT
>.|few|TRBJ1-1|TRBV27
CASSLSLTNTEAFF
TGTGCCAGCAGTTTATCCCTCACGAACACTGAAGCTTTCTTT
>.|.|TRBJ1-2|TRBV29-1
CSVEAQGHGYTF
TGCAGCGTTGAAGCCCAGGGACATGGCTACACCTTC
>.|.|TRBJ2-3|TRBV11-2
CASSRQFSATDTQYF
TGTGCCAGCAGCCGCCAGTTTAGTGCGACAGATACGCAGTATTTT
>TRBD1|.|TRBJ1-2|TRBV9
CASSVRTGADYGYTF
TGTGCCAGCAGCGTACGGACAGGGGCAGACTATGGCTACACCTTC
>.|.|TRBJ2-1|TRBV9
CASSVGVNEQFF
TGTGCCAGCAGCGTAGGGGTAAATGAGCAGTTCTTC
>TRBD1|.|TRBJ2-7|TRBV5-1
CASNTGTGMLEQYF
TGCGCCAGCAACACCGGGACAGGGATGCTCGAGCAGTACTTC
>.|.|TRBJ1-5|TRBV19
CASTRFGGTNQPQHF
TGTGCCAGTACTCGATTTGGGGGGACCAATCAGCCCCAGCATTTT
>.|.|TRBJ1-1|TRBV30
CAWSGGVNTEAFF
TGTGCCTGGAGTGGGGGGGTCAACACTGAAGCTTTCTTT
>.|few|TRBJ1-1|TRBV29-1
CSVLWGTEAFF
TGCAGCGTTCTCTGGGGGACTGAAGCTTTCTTT
>TRBD1|.|TRBJ2-7|TRBV7-9
CASNDRGAPYEQYF
TGTGCCAGCAACGACAGGGGGGCTCCCTACGAGCAGTACTTC
>.|few|TRBJ2-1|TRBV19
CASSPTGNSYNEQFF
TGTGCCAGTAGTCCTACAGGGAACTCCTACAATGAGCAGTTCTTC
>.|.|TRBJ1-2|TRBV30
CAWRAGTGYGYTF
TGTGCCTGGAGGGCCGGGACTGGCTATGGCTACACCTTC
>.|.|TRBJ1-3|TRBV6-6
CASPLWGNTIYF
TGTGCCAGCCCGCTTTGGGGGAACACCATATATTTT
>.|.|TRBJ1-1|TRBV6-5
CASSYSGNGGTEAFF
TGTGCCAGCAGTTACTCGGGGAACGGTGGCACTGAAGCTTTCTTT
>TRBD2|few|TRBJ2-7|TRBV30
CAWSVTLAGGYEQYF
TGTGCCTGGAGTGTAACACTAGCGGGGGGCTACGAGCAGTACTTC
>.|once|TRBJ1-2|TRBV29-1
CSVDVGYTF
TGCAGCGTTGACGTCGGCTACACCTTC
>.|few|TRBJ1-3|TRBV9
CASSEGNTIYF
TGTGCCAGCAGCGAAGGAAACACCATATATTTT
>.|.|TRBJ2-2|TRBV30
CAWSVPGFSTGELFF
TGTGCCTGGAGTGTACCGGGTTTTAGCACCGGGGAGCTGTTTTTT
>TRBD1|.|TRBJ1-1|TRBV13
CASSFGTGNMNTEAFF
TGTGCCAGCAGCTTCGGGACAGGGAACATGAACACTGAAGCTTTCTTT